This is a list of T cell receptor beta chains from one sample in a study of PD-1 blockade in classical Hodgkin lymphoma. Produced via immunoSEQ multiplex PCR; TCRdb's table is partial and in-frame only. Of 38,000 or so clones in the sample, around 63% were seen once. The sequencing here drew on peripheral blood mononuclear cells (PBMCs), taken before the second cycle of nivolumab. The receptors were gathered from a human donor with classical Hodgkin lymphoma. The CDR3 runs from the conserved cysteine through the conserved F or W. A D gene is named only where the DNA matches it firmly. Where a row states a size, it is once, few, many or the class of an expanded clone; other rows omit it.

>TRBV6-6|NA|TRBJ1-4|NA
CASITGHGTTNEKLFF
TGTGCCAGCATCACGGGGCACGGGACAACTAATGAAAAACTGTTTTTT
>TRBV7-9|few|TRBJ2-4|NA
CASSVVRELAKNIQYF
TGTGCCAGCAGTGTAGTCCGGGAACTAGCCAAAAACATTCAGTACTTC
>TRBV27|NA|TRBJ2-7|TRBD1
CASGQGVRWGYEQYF
TGTGCCAGCGGACAGGGCGTGAGGTGGGGTTACGAGCAGTACTTC
>TRBV7-2|NA|TRBJ2-5|NA
CASSLVSSWETQYF
TGTGCCAGCAGCTTAGTGTCGAGCTGGGAGACCCAGTACTTC
>TRBV5-1|few|TRBJ1-5|TRBD1
CASSLGDSHSNQPQHF
TGCGCCAGCAGCTTGGGGGACAGCCATAGCAATCAGCCCCAGCATTTT
>TRBV6-5|NA|TRBJ2-7|NA
CASSYDSSTYEQYF
TGTGCCAGCAGTTACGATAGTTCTACCTACGAGCAGTACTTC
>TRBV10-3|NA|TRBJ2-6|TRBD1
CAISGGVLDRAYSGANVLTF
TGTGCCATCAGTGGAGGCGTGCTCGACAGGGCGTACTCTGGGGCCAACGTCCTGACTTTC
>TRBV6-5|NA|TRBJ2-3|TRBD2
CASRSRGGRADTQYF
TGTGCCAGCAGATCCAGGGGCGGGAGGGCAGATACGCAGTATTTT
>TRBV5-4|NA|TRBJ2-1|TRBD2
CASSSAGGTNNEQFF
TGTGCCAGCAGTTCAGCGGGGGGGACTAACAATGAGCAGTTCTTC
>TRBV6-6|NA|TRBJ2-5|TRBD2
CASRPSGSGETQYF
TGTGCCAGCAGACCCAGCGGGAGTGGGGAGACCCAGTACTTC
>TRBV7-9|few|TRBJ1-5|NA
CASSLGGTGLHQPQHF
TGTGCCAGCAGCTTGGGCGGGACGGGACTTCATCAGCCCCAGCATTTT
>TRBV20-1|once|TRBJ2-1|NA
CSAYSTPEQFF
TGCAGTGCTTACAGTACCCCTGAGCAGTTCTTC
>TRBV7-2|NA|TRBJ2-7|NA
CASSTLGGSYEQYF
TGTGCCAGCAGCACCCTAGGTGGATCCTACGAGCAGTACTTC
>TRBV6-1|NA|TRBJ1-1|NA
CASSSRGGNTEAFF
TGTGCCAGCAGCTCCAGGGGAGGGAACACTGAAGCTTTCTTT
>TRBV18|few|TRBJ1-4|NA
CASSRGERYEKLFF
TGTGCCAGCTCGCGGGGGGAGAGATATGAAAAACTGTTTTTT
>TRBV19|NA|TRBJ1-2|NA
CASSTDYGYTF
TGTGCCAGTAGTACCGACTATGGCTACACCTTC
>TRBV28|NA|TRBJ2-7|TRBD2
CASSSPGGSGRDEQYF
TGTGCCAGCAGTTCCCCGGGAGGTAGCGGGAGAGACGAGCAGTACTTC
>TRBV18|once|TRBJ2-7|TRBD2
CASSPIRSGGAYEQYF
TGTGCCAGCTCACCAATCCGGAGCGGGGGGGCCTACGAGCAGTACTTC
>TRBV11-3|NA|TRBJ2-2|NA
CASSLERYTGELFF
TGTGCCAGCAGCTTAGAACGGTACACCGGGGAGCTGTTTTTT
>TRBV19|NA|TRBJ1-5|TRBD1
CASSIVKGARQPQHF
TGTGCCAGTAGTATAGTTAAGGGGGCGCGTCAGCCCCAGCATTTT
>TRBV9|few|TRBJ2-2|TRBD1
CASTRNRDRGTGELFF
TGTGCCAGCACCCGCAACCGGGACAGGGGCACCGGGGAGCTGTTTTTT
>TRBV7-8|NA|TRBJ2-5|NA
CASSLAGRKETQYF
TGTGCCAGCAGCTTAGCGGGCAGAAAAGAGACCCAGTACTTC
>TRBV6-5|NA|TRBJ1-3|TRBD1
CASSSGQIISGNTIYF
TGTGCCAGCAGTTCGGGACAGATCATCTCTGGAAACACCATATATTTT
>TRBV2|NA|TRBJ2-1|TRBD1
CASSEGSGGGAYNEQFF
TGTGCCAGCAGTGAAGGCTCAGGGGGCGGTGCCTACAATGAGCAGTTCTTC
>TRBV19|NA|TRBJ2-7|TRBD1
CASSTRQGYSYEQYF
TGTGCCAGTAGTACTCGACAGGGCTACTCCTACGAGCAGTACTTC
>TRBV18|NA|TRBJ1-2|NA
CASSPPTWGSGYTF
TGTGCCAGCTCACCACCCACCTGGGGTAGTGGCTACACCTTC
>TRBV5-1|NA|TRBJ2-7|TRBD1
CASRTGTGTYEQYF
TGCGCCAGCAGAACCGGGACAGGGACCTACGAGCAGTACTTC
>TRBV5-1|NA|TRBJ2-7|TRBD1
CASSLPGGLGNEQYF
TGCGCCAGCAGCTTGCCAGGGGGCCTAGGGAACGAGCAGTACTTC
>TRBV11-2|NA|TRBJ2-1|TRBD2
CASSLGLAGGEQFF
TGTGCCAGCAGCTTAGGACTAGCGGGAGGAGAGCAGTTCTTC
>TRBV11-2|NA|TRBJ1-3|NA
CASSLVAGMLSGNTIYF
TGTGCCAGCAGCTTAGTTGCAGGGATGCTCTCTGGAAACACCATATATTTT
>TRBV7-8|NA|TRBJ2-3|NA
CASSLASPDTQYF
TGTGCCAGCAGCTTAGCGTCGCCAGATACGCAGTATTTT
>TRBV6-6|NA|TRBJ2-1|NA
CASSYSMWNNEQFF
TGTGCCAGCAGTTACTCGATGTGGAACAATGAGCAGTTCTTC
>TRBV7-6|NA|TRBJ2-1|TRBD2
CASSPLAGGSYNEQFF
TGTGCCAGCAGCCCGCTAGCGGGGGGTTCCTACAATGAGCAGTTCTTC
>TRBV5-1|NA|TRBJ1-1|NA
CASSLQGLGGEAFF
TGCGCCAGCAGCCTACAGGGCCTAGGGGGTGAAGCTTTCTTT
>TRBV2|NA|TRBJ2-7|NA
CASATTYEQYF
TGTGCCAGCGCGACCACCTACGAGCAGTACTTC
>TRBV7-2|NA|TRBJ1-1|NA
CASSLSATLMNTEAFF
TGTGCCAGCAGCTTAAGTGCCACGCTTATGAACACTGAAGCTTTCTTT
>TRBV6-1|few|TRBJ2-1|NA
CASISGPEQFF
TGTGCCAGCATTTCGGGGCCTGAGCAGTTCTTC
>TRBV27|NA|TRBJ2-2|NA
CASSWVATGELFF
TGTGCCAGCAGTTGGGTAGCGACCGGGGAGCTGTTTTTT
>TRBV18|NA|TRBJ2-1|TRBD2
CASSPGLAGAGGSYNEQFF
TGTGCCAGCTCACCAGGACTAGCGGGAGCCGGCGGCTCCTACAATGAGCAGTTCTTC
>TRBV7-6|NA|TRBJ2-1|NA
CASSQSNQGSNEQFF
TGTGCCAGCAGCCAGAGCAATCAGGGTAGCAATGAGCAGTTCTTC
>TRBV5-1|NA|TRBJ1-1|NA
CASRRDSAPNTEAFF
TGCGCCAGCAGGAGAGACAGTGCCCCGAACACTGAAGCTTTCTTT
>TRBV7-2|medium-sized|TRBJ1-1|NA
CASSLGADEAFF
TGTGCCAGCAGCTTAGGAGCGGATGAAGCTTTCTTT
>TRBV7-2|NA|TRBJ2-1|TRBD1
CASSSAGTGFHEQFF
TGTGCCAGCAGTTCTGCCGGGACAGGCTTCCATGAGCAGTTCTTC
>TRBV2|few|TRBJ2-2|TRBD1
CASSAGQLLPGELFF
TGTGCCAGCAGTGCGGGACAGCTTCTCCCCGGGGAGCTGTTTTTT
>TRBV4-1|NA|TRBJ1-2|NA
CASSPTSMRRVGYGYTF
TGCGCCAGCAGTCCTACTTCGATGAGGAGGGTAGGGTATGGCTACACCTTC
>TRBV18|NA|TRBJ1-2|NA
CASSDRIGMTYGYTF
TGTGCCAGCTCTGACAGGATCGGGATGACCTATGGCTACACCTTC